This T cell receptor beta chain is drawn from a study of human T cells and chemical hapten exposure. The time point was: pre-sensitization, week 0. Treatment here: therapeutic diphenylcyclopropenone sensitization with weekly scalp DPC. In germline, CDR1 is SGHRS, CDR2 YFSETQ. The ends were cut back, 0 bases at V and 3 bases at J, with 15 bases in the middle. CDR3 length: 17 amino acids. TCRdb independently ran MiXCR on the RACE reads; one entry per CDR3 protein. Among 250,000 to 300,000 distinct CDR3 sequences listed, around 7% were seen once. The chain employs TRBV5-1 and TRBJ2-2; D is perhaps TRBD1 (6 bases). Sequenced material: whole blood, taken in connection with sensitization to the hapten diphenylcyclopropenone (DPC). The sequence came from a man between 18 and 35 years old with alopecia areata. Some clones in this sample may be carry-over from other donors' samples. The CDR3 DNA reads as TGCGCCAGCAGCTTGGCCTATCTGGGGGCGGACACCGGGGAGCTGTTTTTT. Translation: CASSLAYLGADTGELFF.